This is a list of T cell receptor beta chains from one sample in a study of T cell changes during pregnancy in multiple sclerosis. TCRdb's table, derived via immunoSEQ multiplex PCR, lists solely in-frame clones and lacks some. The sample shows 90,000 to 120,000 clones, 85% to 95% of them seen only once. The material sequenced was peripheral blood, taken in the third trimester of pregnancy. All receptors derive from a female donor in good health, enrolled as a control in a pregnancy study. Both conserved end residues are part of each CDR3. Some rows mark clone size as missing; the rest say once, few, many or name a class of expanded clone.

cdr3_aa: CASREELAGKGEQFF; v_call: TRBV2; clone_size: -
cdr3_aa: CASSSQGITGELFF; v_call: TRBV19; clone_size: -
cdr3_aa: CASSRDTAHFNQPQHF; v_call: TRBV2; clone_size: -
cdr3_aa: CASSLVITGTDTQYF; v_call: TRBV5-1; clone_size: -
cdr3_aa: CASSFPGQGYNEQFF; v_call: TRBV7-3; clone_size: -
cdr3_aa: CASSLVQSPYEQYF; v_call: TRBV7-9; clone_size: -
cdr3_aa: CASSLGGSNSPLHF; v_call: TRBV7-2; clone_size: -
cdr3_aa: CASSVEAGLTSRAFF; v_call: TRBV9; clone_size: -
cdr3_aa: CASSFRLAGGDTQYF; v_call: TRBV7-9; clone_size: once
cdr3_aa: CASSQTGGTDTQYF; v_call: TRBV4-3; clone_size: -
cdr3_aa: CAWTGGRVSSYNEQFF; v_call: TRBV30; clone_size: -
cdr3_aa: CASSFSLMNTEAFF; v_call: TRBV5-1; clone_size: -
cdr3_aa: CASSSGLAGGREQFF; v_call: TRBV7-2; clone_size: -
cdr3_aa: CANRDRNTGELFF; v_call: TRBV6-1; clone_size: -
cdr3_aa: CASSTGQAVNTEAFF; v_call: TRBV11-3; clone_size: once
cdr3_aa: CASSGVEGGNQPQHF; v_call: TRBV18; clone_size: -
cdr3_aa: CSAQGAGQPQHF; v_call: TRBV29-1; clone_size: once
cdr3_aa: CATSRDRGSYEQYF; v_call: TRBV15; clone_size: -
cdr3_aa: CASSPRGGDGYTF; v_call: TRBV4-3; clone_size: -
cdr3_aa: CASSPLPDRGKTQYF; v_call: TRBV18; clone_size: -
cdr3_aa: CASSLEYRVPNTEAFF; v_call: TRBV11-3; clone_size: -
cdr3_aa: CAVRTNNKNEQYF; v_call: TRBV10-3; clone_size: -
cdr3_aa: CASSPRQGAANTEAFF; v_call: TRBV27; clone_size: -
cdr3_aa: CAWSRTGVDEKLFF; v_call: TRBV30; clone_size: once
cdr3_aa: CASSYSAGGVGNTIYF; v_call: TRBV6-6; clone_size: once
cdr3_aa: CASSVGTGTQETQYF; v_call: TRBV5-1; clone_size: -
cdr3_aa: CASSPGTVYMNTEAFF; v_call: TRBV27; clone_size: -
cdr3_aa: CASSQEATAYGYTF; v_call: TRBV4-3; clone_size: -
cdr3_aa: CASSLPTGVHTGELFF; v_call: TRBV11-1; clone_size: -
cdr3_aa: CASSLEGGTYQETQYF; v_call: TRBV11-2; clone_size: -
cdr3_aa: CASSLASYNEQFF; v_call: TRBV14; clone_size: -
cdr3_aa: CASSASRSSYNEQFF; v_call: TRBV9; clone_size: -
cdr3_aa: CASSMTAASTDTQYF; v_call: TRBV19; clone_size: -
cdr3_aa: CASSLVGTSFSTDTQYF; v_call: TRBV7-2; clone_size: -
cdr3_aa: CATSRGGDNYGYTF; v_call: TRBV15; clone_size: -
cdr3_aa: CASSASGGADTQYF; v_call: TRBV6-4; clone_size: many
cdr3_aa: CASSLAGAGTGNTIYF; v_call: TRBV7-2; clone_size: -
cdr3_aa: CASSLPILNRVRELFF; v_call: TRBV7-9; clone_size: -
cdr3_aa: CASRYGQTETEAFF; v_call: TRBV6-5; clone_size: -
cdr3_aa: CASSQDYSAANYGYTF; v_call: TRBV4-1; clone_size: -
cdr3_aa: CASSLRSGASTDTQYF; v_call: TRBV7-6; clone_size: -
cdr3_aa: CASSRFWGTNTEAFF; v_call: TRBV7-2; clone_size: -
cdr3_aa: CASSPTGVSYEQYF; v_call: TRBV7-2; clone_size: -
cdr3_aa: CASSLTSGGNNEQFF; v_call: TRBV5-6; clone_size: once
cdr3_aa: CASSGLGGYTF; v_call: TRBV4-3; clone_size: -
cdr3_aa: CASSLGRGNTIYF; v_call: TRBV6-1; clone_size: -
cdr3_aa: CAWTGSARGNTEAFF; v_call: TRBV30; clone_size: -
cdr3_aa: CASSASGTLGETQYF; v_call: TRBV5-4; clone_size: -
cdr3_aa: CASSLARDRGPQETQYF; v_call: TRBV7-8; clone_size: once
cdr3_aa: CAISESVFIPSSGANVLTF; v_call: TRBV10-3; clone_size: -
cdr3_aa: CASTDRVEYVGNQPQHF; v_call: TRBV19; clone_size: -
cdr3_aa: CASSFTGLAGTETQYF; v_call: TRBV5-1; clone_size: -
cdr3_aa: CASSSGGAVFGYTF; v_call: TRBV27; clone_size: -
cdr3_aa: CASSLGRYEQYF; v_call: TRBV5-6; clone_size: -
cdr3_aa: CASSDDGGSYNEQFF; v_call: TRBV6-4; clone_size: -
cdr3_aa: CASRDLQGINGYTF; v_call: TRBV27; clone_size: -
cdr3_aa: CAWSGRLFNSPLHF; v_call: TRBV30; clone_size: -
cdr3_aa: CASRPGVENTEAFF; v_call: TRBV7-2; clone_size: -
cdr3_aa: CASRPTGGGSGELFF; v_call: TRBV27; clone_size: -
cdr3_aa: CASSLFIESSYNEQFF; v_call: TRBV27; clone_size: -